This is a list of T cell receptor beta chains from one sample in a study of blood T cell repertoires in COVID-19. TCRdb keeps only in-frame clones here, not all; method: immunoSEQ multiplex PCR. The repertoire consists of some 100,000 clones, with roughly 90% occurring once and the leading ten covering about 20%. The specimen sequenced was peripheral blood. The receptors come from a human donor with acute or convalescent COVID-19. The donor label of this sample is uncertain. Each CDR3 is given with its conserved first and last residue. Fields, in order: CDR3 protein, CDR3 DNA, J gene, D gene, clone size, V gene. A D gene is named only where the DNA matches it firmly. Some rows have no size entry. The others give once, few or many, or a class for an expanded clone.

CDR3: CASSPRRDMDTEAFF
DNA: TGTGCCAGCTCACCCCGAAGAGATATGGACACTGAAGCTTTCTTT
J: TRBJ1-1
D: .
size: medium-sized
V: TRBV18

CDR3: CASRSSRGPYNEQFF
DNA: TGTGCCAGCAGAAGTTCGAGGGGGCCCTACAATGAGCAGTTCTTC
J: TRBJ2-1
D: TRBD1
size: .
V: TRBV7-8

CDR3: CASSYYLGEQYF
DNA: TGTGCCAGCAGTTACTATCTCGGCGAGCAGTACTTC
J: TRBJ2-7
D: .
size: .
V: TRBV6-2/TRBV6-3

CDR3: CASSLGSLPIGGYGYTF
DNA: TGTGCCAGCAGCTTGGGTTCTCTACCTATAGGGGGATATGGCTACACCTTC
J: TRBJ1-2
D: .
size: .
V: TRBV5-6

CDR3: CASRRQGEFHEQYF
DNA: TGTGCCAGCAGAAGACAAGGGGAATTCCACGAGCAGTACTTC
J: TRBJ2-7
D: .
size: .
V: TRBV5-4

CDR3: CASSLTSLETQYF
DNA: TGTGCCAGCAGCCTTACTAGCCTGGAGACCCAGTACTTC
J: TRBJ2-5
D: .
size: .
V: TRBV7-8

CDR3: CASRFEVVANTEAFF
DNA: TGTGCCAGCAGATTCGAGGTTGTTGCGAACACTGAAGCTTTCTTT
J: TRBJ1-1
D: .
size: .
V: TRBV6-6

CDR3: CASSLTASGIYEQYF
DNA: TGTGCCAGCAGCTTAACCGCGTCAGGGATCTACGAGCAGTACTTC
J: TRBJ2-7
D: .
size: .
V: TRBV7-3

CDR3: CASSLLAGGHISSYNEQFF
DNA: TGTGCCAGCAGTCTACTAGCGGGAGGGCATATTAGCTCCTACAATGAGCAGTTCTTC
J: TRBJ2-1
D: TRBD2
size: .
V: TRBV28

CDR3: CASERSEGEKLFF
DNA: TGTGCCAGCGAGCGGAGCGAGGGTGAAAAACTGTTTTTT
J: TRBJ1-4
D: .
size: .
V: TRBV2

CDR3: CASSSLQGKGNSPLHF
DNA: TGTGCCAGCAGTTCGCTACAGGGAAAGGGGAATTCACCCCTCCACTTT
J: TRBJ1-6
D: .
size: .
V: TRBV6-5

CDR3: CASSHQTGNTEAFF
DNA: TGCGCCAGCAGCCACCAGACAGGGAACACTGAAGCTTTCTTT
J: TRBJ1-1
D: .
size: .
V: TRBV4-3

CDR3: CASSSDSENIQYF
DNA: TGTGCCAGCAGTTCAGACAGCGAAAACATTCAGTACTTC
J: TRBJ2-4
D: .
size: .
V: TRBV28

CDR3: CASEQGQIEKLFF
DNA: TGTGCCAGCGAACAGGGACAGATTGAAAAACTGTTTTTT
J: TRBJ1-4
D: TRBD1
size: .
V: TRBV6-6

CDR3: CASSISRGREKLFF
DNA: TGTGCCAGTAGTATATCGCGGGGGCGTGAAAAACTGTTTTTT
J: TRBJ1-4
D: .
size: once
V: TRBV19

CDR3: CASSLQGGSTEAFF
DNA: TGTGCCAGCAGCTTACAGGGCGGGAGCACTGAAGCTTTCTTT
J: TRBJ1-1
D: .
size: once
V: TRBV5-5

CDR3: CASSDVWTSGGPATYEQYF
DNA: TGTGCCAGCAGTGATGTCTGGACTAGCGGGGGCCCCGCAACCTACGAGCAGTACTTC
J: TRBJ2-7
D: TRBD2
size: .
V: TRBV6-1

CDR3: CASRPGQDSYEQYF
DNA: TGTGCCAGCAGACCCGGACAGGACTCCTACGAGCAGTACTTC
J: TRBJ2-7
D: TRBD1
size: .
V: TRBV28

CDR3: CASTGPIPGTSGGDTDTQYF
DNA: TGTGCCAGCACCGGCCCCATTCCCGGGACTAGCGGGGGGGACACAGATACGCAGTATTTT
J: TRBJ2-3
D: TRBD2
size: .
V: TRBV2

CDR3: CASSYYLNEGHEKLFF
DNA: TGTGCCAGCAGTTACTACCTTAATGAGGGCCATGAAAAACTGTTTTTT
J: TRBJ1-4
D: .
size: .
V: TRBV28

CDR3: CASRLSGRAWDEQFF
DNA: TGTGCCAGCAGACTAAGCGGGAGGGCCTGGGATGAGCAGTTCTTC
J: TRBJ2-1
D: TRBD2
size: .
V: TRBV28

CDR3: CASSRGPTRGSGANVLTF
DNA: TGTGCCAGCAGTAGAGGGCCAACTCGGGGCTCTGGGGCCAACGTCCTGACTTTC
J: TRBJ2-6
D: .
size: once
V: TRBV27

CDR3: CASSFRGGNYGYTF
DNA: TGCGCCAGCAGCTTTAGAGGGGGCAACTATGGCTACACCTTC
J: TRBJ1-2
D: TRBD1
size: .
V: TRBV5-1

CDR3: CASSMGQGASMNTEAFF
DNA: TGTGCCAGTAGTATGGGACAGGGGGCGTCGATGAACACTGAAGCTTTCTTT
J: TRBJ1-1
D: TRBD1
size: .
V: TRBV19

CDR3: CASSFRVAEYTGELFF
DNA: TGTGCCAGCAGTTTCCGGGTTGCGGAGTACACCGGGGAGCTGTTTTTT
J: TRBJ2-2
D: .
size: .
V: TRBV27

CDR3: CASSPGQGATGNQPQHF
DNA: TGTGCCAGCAGCCCCGGACAGGGGGCAACGGGCAATCAGCCCCAGCATTTT
J: TRBJ1-5
D: TRBD1
size: .
V: TRBV7-2

CDR3: CASSTSLRGRREKLFF
DNA: TGTGCCAGCAGTACCAGCCTCAGGGGTAGAAGAGAAAAACTGTTTTTT
J: TRBJ1-4
D: .
size: once
V: TRBV6-6

CDR3: CASSLTGDITNYGYTF
DNA: TGTGCCAGCAGCCTGACAGGGGACATAACTAACTATGGCTACACCTTC
J: TRBJ1-2
D: TRBD1
size: .
V: TRBV7-9

CDR3: CASSAEQGGYTF
DNA: TGTGCCAGCAGCGCCGAACAGGGAGGCTACACCTTC
J: TRBJ1-2
D: .
size: .
V: TRBV7-9

CDR3: CASSQTRHSGNTIYF
DNA: TGTGCCAGCAGCCAAACCAGGCACTCTGGAAACACCATATATTTT
J: TRBJ1-3
D: .
size: few
V: TRBV3-1/TRBV3-2

CDR3: CASSLHSAGEQFF
DNA: TGTGCCAGCAGTTTACACAGTGCTGGTGAGCAGTTCTTC
J: TRBJ2-1
D: .
size: .
V: TRBV12-3/TRBV12-4

CDR3: CASADLAGSSYEQYF
DNA: TGTGCCAGTGCAGACCTAGCGGGAAGCTCCTACGAGCAGTACTTC
J: TRBJ2-7
D: TRBD2
size: .
V: TRBV19

CDR3: CASSYPTGGVTEAFF
DNA: TGTGCCAGCAGTTACCCAACAGGGGGGGTTACTGAAGCTTTCTTT
J: TRBJ1-1
D: TRBD1
size: .
V: TRBV6-2/TRBV6-3

CDR3: CASSLDGEAGGRMEQYF
DNA: TGTGCCAGCAGCTTAGATGGTGAAGCGGGGGGGCGGATGGAGCAGTACTTC
J: TRBJ2-7
D: TRBD2
size: .
V: TRBV11-3

CDR3: CASSQDRFGAYEQYF
DNA: TGCGCCAGCAGCCAAGATCGGTTCGGGGCCTACGAGCAGTACTTC
J: TRBJ2-7
D: .
size: .
V: TRBV4-3

CDR3: CSVESSSGIHTDTQYF
DNA: TGCAGCGTTGAATCGTCTAGCGGGATACATACAGATACGCAGTATTTT
J: TRBJ2-3
D: TRBD2
size: .
V: TRBV29-1

CDR3: CASSLAPGGGTEAFF
DNA: TGCGCCAGCAGCTTGGCCCCAGGGGGCGGCACTGAAGCTTTCTTT
J: TRBJ1-1
D: TRBD1
size: .
V: TRBV5-1

CDR3: CASTKTGGDYGYTF
DNA: TGTGCCAGCACCAAAACAGGGGGTGACTATGGCTACACCTTC
J: TRBJ1-2
D: TRBD1
size: .
V: TRBV6-5

CDR3: CASSLQGLAGETQYF
DNA: TGTGCCAGCAGCTTACAGGGACTAGCGGGAGAGACCCAGTACTTC
J: TRBJ2-5
D: TRBD2
size: .
V: TRBV7-9

CDR3: CASSLRGNYGYTF
DNA: TGTGCCAGCAGTTTACGAGGAAACTATGGCTACACCTTC
J: TRBJ1-2
D: .
size: .
V: TRBV28

CDR3: CASSLGTGRDNEQFF
DNA: TGTGCCAGCAGCCTCGGGACAGGGAGGGACAATGAGCAGTTCTTC
J: TRBJ2-1
D: TRBD1
size: .
V: TRBV5-4

CDR3: CASRTGQGNGYTF
DNA: TGTGCCAGCAGGACGGGACAGGGAAATGGCTACACCTTC
J: TRBJ1-2
D: TRBD1
size: .
V: TRBV2

CDR3: CASSRTVVDYGYTF
DNA: TGTGCCAGCAGCCGGACAGTGGTTGATTATGGCTACACCTTC
J: TRBJ1-2
D: .
size: .
V: TRBV7-9